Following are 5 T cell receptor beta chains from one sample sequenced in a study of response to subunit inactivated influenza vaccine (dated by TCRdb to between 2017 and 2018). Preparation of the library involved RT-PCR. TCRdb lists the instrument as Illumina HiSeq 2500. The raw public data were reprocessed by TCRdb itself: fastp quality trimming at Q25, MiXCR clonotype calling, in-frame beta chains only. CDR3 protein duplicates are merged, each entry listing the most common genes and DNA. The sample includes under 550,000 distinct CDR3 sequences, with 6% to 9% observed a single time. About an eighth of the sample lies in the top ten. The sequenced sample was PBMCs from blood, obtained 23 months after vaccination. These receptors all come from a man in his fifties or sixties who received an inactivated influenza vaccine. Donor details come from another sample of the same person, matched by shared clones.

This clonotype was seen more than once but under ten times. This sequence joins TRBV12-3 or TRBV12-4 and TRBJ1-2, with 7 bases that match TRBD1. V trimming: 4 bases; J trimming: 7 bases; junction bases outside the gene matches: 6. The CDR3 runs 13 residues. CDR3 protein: CASSSSGGSGYTF. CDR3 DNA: TGTGCCAGCAGTTCCTCAGGGGGATCTGGCTACACCTTC.

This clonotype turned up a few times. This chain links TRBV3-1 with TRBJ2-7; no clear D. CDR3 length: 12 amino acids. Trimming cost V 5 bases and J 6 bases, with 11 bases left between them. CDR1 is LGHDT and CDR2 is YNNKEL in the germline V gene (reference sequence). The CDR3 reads CASSYGRSEQYF. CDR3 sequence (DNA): TGTGCCAGCAGCTATGGACGAAGCGAGCAGTACTTC.

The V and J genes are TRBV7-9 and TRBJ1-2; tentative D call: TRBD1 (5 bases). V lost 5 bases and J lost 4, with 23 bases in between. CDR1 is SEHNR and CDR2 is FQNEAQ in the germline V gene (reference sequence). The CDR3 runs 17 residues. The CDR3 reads CASSPTPQGAFGYGYTF. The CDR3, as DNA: TGTGCCAGCAGCCCAACCCCCCAGGGTGCTTTCGGCTATGGCTACACCTTC.

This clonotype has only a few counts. CDR3 nucleotide sequence: TGTGCCAGCAGGCGGGGACGGGGGAACTACGAGCAGTACTTC. Its protein is CASRRGRGNYEQYF. The gene calls are TRBV6-1 and TRBJ2-7; D possibly corresponds to TRBD2 (6 bases). The germline V gene encodes CDR1 MNHNS and CDR2 SASEGT. The CDR3 is made up of 14 amino acids. The V and J ends lost 6 bases and 3 bases respectively, with 15 bases between them.

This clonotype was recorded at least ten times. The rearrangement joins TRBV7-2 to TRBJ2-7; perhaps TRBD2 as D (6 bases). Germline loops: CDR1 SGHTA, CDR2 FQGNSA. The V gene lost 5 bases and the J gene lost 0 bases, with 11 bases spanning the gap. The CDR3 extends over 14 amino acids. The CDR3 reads CASSPRTTSYEQYF. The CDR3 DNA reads TGTGCCAGCAGCCCACGGACTACCTCCTACGAGCAGTACTTC. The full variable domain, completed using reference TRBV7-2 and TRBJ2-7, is GAGVSQSPSNKVTEKGKDVELRCDPISGHTALYWYRQSLGQGLEFLIYFQGNSAPDKSGLPSDRFSAERTGGSVSTLTIQRTQQEDSAVYLCASSPRTTSYEQYFGPGTRLTVT.